Only a few counts were recorded for the clone carrying this T cell receptor (beta chain). The method was immunoSEQ multiplex PCR; TCRdb's version includes in-frame clones alone and lacks a portion of them. The repertoire consists of about 140,000 clones, with about nine tenths occurring once and the leading ten covering 0.9% to 0.95%. Trimming stripped 0 bases from V and 6 bases from J, with 14 bases between. The CDR3 runs to 15 residues. CDR1 LGHDT and CDR2 YNNKEL come from the germline V gene (reference sequence). This specimen comes from a study of blood T cell repertoires in COVID-19. The chain recombines TRBV3-1 (or the pseudogene TRBV3-2) with TRBJ1-2; D is perhaps TRBD1 (6 bases). The sample taken for sequencing was peripheral blood. The source is a woman aged 45-60 years with acute or convalescent COVID-19. CDR3 coding DNA: TGTGCCAGCAGCCAAGATGGTATAGGGGGAGATGGCTACACCTTC. This sequence encodes CASSQDGIGGDGYTF.